Following are 25 T cell receptor beta chains from one sample sequenced in a study of cytomegalovirus exposure and HLA in healthy donors. The method was immunoSEQ multiplex PCR; TCRdb's version includes in-frame clones alone and lacks a portion of them. This table holds roughly 120,000 clones, roughly 86% found once. Input material: PBMCs. These receptors all stem from a man aged 18 to 30 in good health and CMV-seronegative.

V usage is TRBV7-2 and J usage is TRBJ1-1, with a possible D match to TRBD1 (5 bases). The V and J ends lost 6 bases and 0 bases respectively, with 8 bases between them. Germline V gives CDR1 SGHTA, CDR2 FQGNSA. This CDR3 comprises 13 residues. CDR3 residues: CASRDTLNTEAFF. The CDR3 nucleotides are TGTGCCAGCAGGGACACCTTGAACACTGAAGCTTTCTTT.

V and J are TRBV7-9 and TRBJ2-2; possible D gene TRBD2, 6 bases. The length of the CDR3 is 17 residues. Trimming took 2 bases from V and 0 from J, leaving 13 bases between them. CDR1 is SEHNR, CDR2 FQNEAQ, per germline (reference sequence). CDR3 residues: CASSLLGSGPNTGELFF. In nucleotides, the CDR3 is TGTGCCAGCAGCTTACTGGGAAGCGGGCCGAACACCGGGGAGCTGTTTTTT. The full variable domain, completed using reference TRBV7-9 and TRBJ2-2, is DTGVSQNPRHKITKRGQNVTFRCDPISEHNRLYWYRQTLGQGPEFLTYFQNEAQLEKSRLLSDRFSAERPKGSFSTLEIQRTEQGDSAMYLCASSLLGSGPNTGELFFGEGSRLTVL.

This chain uses TRBV5-1 with TRBJ2-7, with 9 bases fitting TRBD1. V shed 3 bases and J 2 bases; nucleotides not matched to a gene: 6. Germline lookup yields CDR1 SGHRS and CDR2 YFSETQ. This CDR3 region has 15 residues. CDR3 residues: CASSSDRDRAYEQYF. DNA for the CDR3: TGCGCCAGCAGCTCCGACCGGGACAGGGCCTACGAGCAGTACTTC.

This chain joins TRBV5-1 and TRBJ2-3; the D is unclear. CDR1 is SGHRS and CDR2 is YFSETQ in the germline V gene. The CDR3 covers 14 residues. V was cut by 4 bases and J by 0 bases, with 9 bases left in between. CDR3 protein: CASSLGYSTDTQYF. The CDR3 coding sequence is TGCGCCAGCAGCCTCGGGTATAGCACAGATACGCAGTATTTT. The full variable domain, rest sourced from reference TRBV5-1 and TRBJ2-3, is KAGVTQTPRYLIKTRGQQVTLSCSPISGHRSVSWYQQTPGQGLQFLFEYFSETQRNKGNFPGRFSGRQFSNSRSEMNVSTLELGDSALYLCASSLGYSTDTQYFGPGTRLTVL.

The J gene is TRBJ1-2, the V gene TRBV25-1; the D is unclear. This CDR3 is built from 15 residues. The V gene lost 3 bases and the J gene lost 8 bases, with 19 bases spanning the gap. Germline-derived CDR1 and CDR2 are MGHDK and SYGVNS. In DNA form, the CDR3 reads TGTGCCAGCAGTGAGTACAAGGTGGGCCTATGGGGCTACACCTTC. Residues: CASSEYKVGLWGYTF.

This clone was counted a few times. The gene calls are TRBV10-3 and TRBJ1-4, with 10 bases identical to TRBD1. The CDR3 spans 14 residues. Germline V gives CDR1 ENHRY, CDR2 SYGVKD. The trim removed 10 bases at V and 5 bases at J, leaving 7 bases unmatched. The CDR3: CATRGTGENEKLFF. The CDR3, as DNA: TGTGCCACCCGAGGGACAGGGGAAAATGAAAAACTGTTTTTT.

This clone was recorded at least ten times. The genes are TRBV11-3 and TRBJ2-4, with D maybe TRBD2 (5 bases). There are 16 residues in the CDR3. The germline CDR1 and CDR2 sequences are SGHNT and YENEEA. V was clipped by 8 bases and J by 5 bases, with 22 bases between them. CDR3 residues: CASPAASPSLENIQYF. CDR3 DNA sequence: TGTGCCAGCCCCGCCGCGTCCCCTAGCCTTGAAAACATTCAGTACTTC.

The chain uses TRBV6-1 and TRBJ1-2, with TRBD1 identical over 8 bases. The V and J ends lost 6 bases and 4 bases, in that order; junction bases with no gene match: 7. The CDR3 has 14 amino acids. From germline, CDR1 is MNHNS and CDR2 SASEGT. The CDR3 is CASRPQTGGYGYTF. The CDR3 DNA reads as TGTGCCAGCAGGCCCCAAACAGGGGGCTATGGCTACACCTTC.

This clone occurred once. This chain's CDR3 is CASSYSPQGRETQYF. The CDR3 nucleotides read TGTGCCAGCAGTTACTCCCCTCAGGGGAGAGAGACCCAGTACTTC. The gene calls are TRBV6-5 and TRBJ2-5; possible D gene TRBD1, 6 bases. The CDR3 runs to 15 residues. Looked up from germline, CDR1 is MNHEY and CDR2 is SVGAGI. V lost 0 bases and J 4 bases, leaving 12 bases between the germline ends.

The V and J genes are TRBV28 and TRBJ2-1, with TRBD2 identical over 7 bases. V gave up 0 bases and J gave up 7 bases; unmatched junction bases: 12. CDR3 length: 17 residues. Germline loops: CDR1 MDHEN, CDR2 SYDVKM. The CDR3 bases are TGTGCCAGCAGTTTATGGGGGGGAGGGGCAGGGACGAATGAGCAGTTCTTC. It specifies CASSLWGGGAGTNEQFF.

The J gene is TRBJ2-3, the V gene TRBV2, with a weak D call TRBD2 (7 bases). Germline lookup yields CDR1 SNHLY and CDR2 FYNNEI. CDR3 length: 16 residues. The germline V and J ends were trimmed by 8 bases and 2 bases, with 20 bases remaining between them. The CDR3 coding sequence is TGTGCCAGCTTACGGGGGGCGAAGCGAACCACAGATACGCAGTATTTT. Its protein is CASLRGAKRTTDTQYF.

CDR3 region: CASGEDRGGELFF. The CDR3 DNA is TGCGCCAGCGGAGAAGACAGGGGCGGGGAGCTGTTTTTT. The V call is TRBV10-2, the J call TRBJ2-2; 8 positions agree with TRBD1. V lost 8 bases to trimming and J lost 7 bases; unmatched junction nucleotides: 6. Germline-derived CDR1 and CDR2 are WSHSY and SAAADI. CDR3 length: 13 amino acids.

This clone has a single count. The V call is TRBV6-5, the J call TRBJ2-1; 7 bases agree with TRBD2. CDR3 length: 15 amino acids. Germline V gene data show CDR1 as MNHEY and CDR2 as SVGAGI. Trimming at V came to 7 bases and at J to 6 bases, leaving 12 bases not matched to a gene. In DNA, the CDR3 is TGTGCCAGCAAGGGCAGCGGAGGGGAGGGCAATGAGCAGTTCTTC. Protein product: CASKGSGGEGNEQFF.

The chain has TRBV30 and TRBJ2-1, with a weak D call TRBD1 (6 bases). Trimming shortened V by 7 bases and J by 5 bases, and 12 bases separated the two germline ends. The germline V gene encodes CDR1 GTSNPN and CDR2 SVGIG (reference sequence). This CDR3 is 12 amino acids long. The CDR3 is CASRGLDNEQFF. CDR3 sequence (DNA): TGTGCCTCCAGGGGCTTGGACAATGAGCAGTTCTTC.

V is TRBV4-1 and J is TRBJ1-3; D is perhaps TRBD1 (6 bases). The CDR3 covers 18 residues. CDR1 and CDR2 (germline): MGHRA, YSYEKL. V lost 1 base, J lost 0 bases, and 16 bases lay in between. CDR3 DNA: TGCGCCAGCAGCCAAGGCGAGGCCAGGGGAGACTCTGGAAACACCATATATTTT. This gives the protein CASSQGEARGDSGNTIYF.

V and J are TRBV18 and TRBJ2-7; D gene ambiguous. Germline CDR1 is KGHSH and CDR2 is LQKENI. Trimming took 0 bases from V and 1 from J, leaving 10 bases between them. This CDR3 region has 15 residues. The CDR3 DNA sequence: TGTGCCAGCTCACCACCGGGCCAATTATCCTACGAGCAGTACTTC. It translates to CASSPPGQLSYEQYF.

The CDR3 coding sequence is TGTGCCAGTAGCGCAGGGAGGGGTACCAAGGGGCCACCTGAAGCTTTCTTT. Translation: CASSAGRGTKGPPEAFF. The chain has TRBV19 and TRBJ1-1, with D possibly being TRBD1 (5 bases). The germline CDR1 and CDR2 sequences are LNHDA and SQIVND (reference sequence). The CDR3 spans 17 residues. The V and J ends lost 6 bases and 6 bases respectively, with 26 bases between them.

V gene TRBV6-1 combines with J gene TRBJ1-1; 8 positions agree with TRBD1. The J segment lost 4 bases and the V segment lost 4 bases, leaving 8 bases of the junction unmatched. The CDR3 totals 15 residues. Germline V gene lookup returns CDR1 MNHNS and CDR2 SASEGT. The CDR3 reads CASSAGQGGGTEAFF. The DNA of the CDR3 is TGTGCCAGCAGTGCCGGACAGGGAGGTGGCACTGAAGCTTTCTTT.

The genes are TRBV10-3 and TRBJ1-6; 7 bases align to TRBD1. The V and J ends lost 2 bases and 7 bases, in that order; junction bases with no gene match: 8. There are 16 residues in the CDR3. Germline-derived CDR1 and CDR2 are ENHRY and SYGVKD. The CDR3 DNA reads as TGTGCCATCAGTGAGACCATGACAGGGACGAATTCACCCCTCCACTTT. Translating it yields CAISETMTGTNSPLHF.

This chain's CDR3 is CASSIRVYYEQYF. As DNA, the CDR3 is TGTGCCAGTAGTATTCGAGTTTATTACGAGCAGTACTTC. The chain uses TRBV19 and TRBJ2-7; D remains unclear. With 3 bases removed from V and 4 bases from J, the gap between germline ends came to 10 bases. The CDR3 spans 13 residues. The germline V gene encodes CDR1 LNHDA and CDR2 SQIVND (reference sequence).

J is TRBJ2-5 and V is TRBV30, with 7 bases aligning to TRBD1. V lost 2 bases to trimming and J lost 2 bases; unmatched junction nucleotides: 8. This CDR3 is built from 15 residues. The germline V gene encodes CDR1 GTSNPN and CDR2 SVGIG (reference sequence). CDR3 sequence (DNA): TGTGCCTGGAGTCTTGGACAGGACGGACAAGAGACCCAGTACTTC. As protein: CAWSLGQDGQETQYF.

The count of this clone is one. J is TRBJ1-1 and V is TRBV30, with TRBD1 matching over 9 bases. This CDR3 comprises 14 residues. Germline V gene lookup returns CDR1 GTSNPN and CDR2 SVGIG (reference sequence). With 3 bases clipped from V and 5 bases from J, the junction kept 7 bases outside the gene matches. The CDR3 sequence is CAWSGTGLLTEAFF. Written as DNA, the CDR3 is TGTGCCTGGAGCGGGACAGGGTTGTTGACTGAAGCTTTCTTT.

The CDR3 region has the DNA TGTGCCAGCAGTCTCAGGACAGTTGGAAACTATGGCTACACCTTC. Amino acids: CASSLRTVGNYGYTF. V is TRBV5-6 and J is TRBJ1-2; D is possibly TRBD1 (6 bases). Trimming cost V 5 bases and J 2 bases, with 16 bases left between them. The V gene's germline CDR1 is SGHDT and CDR2 YYEEEE. This CDR3 is built from 15 residues.

The gene calls are TRBV7-8 and TRBJ1-5, with TRBD1 as a possible D gene (6 bases). Trimming removed 2 bases at V and 1 base at J, with 6 bases between. The CDR3 length is 14 residues. Germline loops: CDR1 SGHVS, CDR2 FQNEAQ. Written as DNA, the CDR3 is TGTGCCAGCAGCTTAAGGGGGAGCAATCAGCCCCAGCATTTT. It is translated as CASSLRGSNQPQHF.

J is TRBJ2-7 and V is TRBV19; 7 nucleotides line up with TRBD1. The CDR3 runs 15 residues. Germline-derived CDR1 and CDR2 are LNHDA and SQIVND (reference sequence). Germline trimming cut 6 bases from V and 3 bases from J; bases unmatched to any gene: 11. CDR3 in amino acids: CASSSAWQGVYEQYF. The DNA for the CDR3 is TGTGCCAGTAGCTCCGCCTGGCAGGGGGTCTACGAGCAGTACTTC. Using reference TRBV19 and TRBJ2-7 for the parts outside the CDR3, the full variable domain is DGGITQSPKYLFRKEGQNVTLSCEQNLNHDAMYWYRQDPGQGLRLIYYSQIVNDFQKGDIAEGYSVSREKKESFPLTVTSAQKNPTAFYLCASSSAWQGVYEQYFGPGTRLTVT.